The 9 T cell receptor beta chains presented below share a single source sample, sequenced in a study of PD-L1 blockade in urothelial cancer. Here immunoSEQ multiplex PCR was the method, and the copy in TCRdb shows in-frame clones only, minus some. The sample has just under 30,000 clones, around 87% seen once. The specimen comprised PBMCs, sampled around atezolizumab (anti-PD-L1) treatment. The receptors originated from a man aged 50-59 years with urothelial cancer.

The rearrangement links TRBV27 to TRBJ2-7; perhaps TRBD2 as D (7 bases). V was shortened by 2 bases and J by 0 bases, with 17 bases between the two germline ends. The CDR3 consists of 17 residues. Germline V CDR1 and CDR2: MNHEY, SMNVEV (reference sequence). Here the CDR3 DNA reads TGTGCCAGCAGTTTACGTGGGAGGGGGTTCAGCTCCTACGAGCAGTACTTC. Residues: CASSLRGRGFSSYEQYF.

J is TRBJ2-2 and V is TRBV19, with a possible D match to TRBD1 (6 bases). This CDR3 has 15 residues. CDR1 is LNHDA, CDR2 SQIVND, per germline (reference sequence). The V gene lost 3 bases and the J gene lost 4 bases, with 12 bases spanning the gap. CDR3 sequence reads: CASSIGQTITGELFF. The CDR3 DNA reads as TGTGCCAGTAGTATTGGACAGACAATCACCGGGGAGCTGTTTTTT. Using reference TRBV19 and TRBJ2-2 for the parts outside the CDR3, the full variable domain is DGGITQSPKYLFRKEGQNVTLSCEQNLNHDAMYWYRQDPGQGLRLIYYSQIVNDFQKGDIAEGYSVSREKKESFPLTVTSAQKNPTAFYLCASSIGQTITGELFFGEGSRLTVL.

The V call is TRBV11-2, the J call TRBJ2-7, with D tentatively TRBD1 (5 bases). This CDR3 is 13 amino acids long. From germline, CDR1 is SGHAT and CDR2 FQNNGV. With 4 bases removed from V and 2 bases from J, the gap between germline ends came to 9 bases. CDR3 bases: TGTGCCAGCAGCTCCCTCAGGGCCTACGAGCAGTACTTC. This sequence encodes CASSSLRAYEQYF.

The chain joins TRBV6-1 to TRBJ2-3; no reliable D call. This CDR3 is built from 14 residues. Trimming took off 8 bases at V and 6 bases at J, with 18 bases between the two ends. Per the germline V gene, CDR1 is MNHNS and CDR2 is SASEGT. DNA for the CDR3: TGTGCCAGCTTGGTGTCCTCCCTCGCGGATACGCAGTATTTT. It specifies CASLVSSLADTQYF.

This clone has a single count. V gene TRBV20-1 combines with J gene TRBJ1-2; D uncertain. CDR1 and CDR2 (germline): DFQATT, SNEGSKA (reference sequence). The CDR3 loop spans 11 amino acids. Trimming took 2 bases from V and 9 from J, leaving 10 bases between them. The CDR3 coding sequence is TGCAGTGCTAGAAGTCAGATGAGCTACACCTTC. Encoded protein: CSARSQMSYTF.

J is TRBJ1-5 and V is TRBV27; 7 bases are shared with TRBD1. V lost 6 bases and J lost 4; bases outside the gene matches: 18. The CDR3 contains 18 residues. CDR1 is MNHEY and CDR2 is SMNVEV in the germline V gene (reference sequence). The CDR3 coding sequence is TGTGCCAGCAGAGCCGCTAGCCCCCGGGGACAGAAGAATCAGCCCCAGCATTTT. It translates to CASRAASPRGQKNQPQHF.

This clone was seen more than once but under ten times. The chain couples TRBV19 to TRBJ2-2; possible D gene TRBD1, 5 bases. The V and J ends lost 3 bases and 8 bases respectively, with 7 bases between them. CDR1 and CDR2 (germline): LNHDA, SQIVND (reference sequence). This CDR3 is built from 12 residues. The CDR3 here is CASSMGQGELFF. The CDR3 nucleotides read TGTGCCAGTAGTATGGGGCAGGGGGAGCTGTTTTTT.

The genes are TRBV25-1 and TRBJ2-5, with a weak D call TRBD1 (6 bases). Between the trimmed V and J ends, which lost 1 base and 2 bases, there was a span of 17 bases. Germline loops: CDR1 MGHDK, CDR2 SYGVNS. The length of the CDR3 is 17 residues. Here the CDR3 DNA reads TGTGCCAGCAGTGAATTAGGTGTGGGACAACGACAAGAGACCCAGTACTTC. This sequence encodes CASSELGVGQRQETQYF.

The chain links TRBV7-9 to TRBJ1-5, with 8 bases that match TRBD1. The germline V gene has CDR1 SEHNR and CDR2 FQNEAQ (reference sequence). V was clipped by 4 bases and J by 6 bases; unmatched bases: 2. This CDR3 is built from 13 residues. The DNA for the CDR3 is TGTGCCAGCAGCTCGACAGGGGTTCAGCCCCAGCATTTT. The encoded protein is CASSSTGVQPQHF. Variable domain in full (rest from reference TRBV7-9 and TRBJ1-5): DTGVSQNPRHKITKRGQNVTFRCDPISEHNRLYWYRQTLGQGPEFLTYFQNEAQLEKSRLLSDRFSAERPKGSFSTLEIQRTEQGDSAMYLCASSSTGVQPQHFGDGTRLSIL.